This T cell receptor beta chain originates from a study of glioma-infiltrating T cells after dendritic cell vaccination (dated by TCRdb to the mid-2010s). For the study in its entirety: The cohort comprised around 15 glioblastoma patients from Phase I and II dendritic cell vaccination trials, 9 newly diagnosed and 6 with recurrent disease. In glioblastoma patients vaccinated with dendritic cells, deep sequencing of TCR beta CDR3 regions served to measure tumor-infiltrating lymphocyte content and to compare repertoires between tumor and blood. Each patient got three intradermal injections of the dendritic cell vaccine, spaced at biweekly intervals, in the arm below the axilla. The vaccine was prepared from monocyte-derived dendritic cells that were cultured for approximately seven days with IL-4 and GM-CSF and then pulsed overnight with autologous tumor lysate. TCR sequencing metrics, including TIL content and tumor-blood repertoire overlap, were correlated with survival after dendritic cell vaccination. Autologous tumor lysate-pulsed dendritic cell vaccination was administered to the patients between about 2002 and 2012.

To be selected, patients needed enough residual fresh-frozen tumor tissue and more than two years of available survival data. None of the glioblastoma patients carried an isocitrate dehydrogenase mutation, although molecular status otherwise varied. PBMC were collected before vaccination, two weeks after the third vaccination, and at tumor progression if progression occurred. Genomic DNA was extracted with the Qiagen DNeasy Blood extraction Kit. V is reduced by 8 bases and J by 5 bases, leaving a spacing of 9 bases between them. The CDR3 measures 11 amino acids from cysteine to phenylalanine. Just CDR3 DNA is preserved here, 33 bases in frame from base 1. The germline V gene gives CDR1 as SNHLY and CDR2 as FYNNEI. General conclusions and limits of the study: The response model built on TCR overlap across three groups was characterized as speculative, with prospective validation still needed. TCR clonality showed no direct relationship with survival, which suggests that a diverse polyclonal response may be important. The cohort was small and heterogeneous, and full blood and tumor sets were available for few patients, with initial-recurrent tumor pairs available for even fewer patients. After dendritic cell vaccination, a higher estimated pretreatment TIL content predicted longer time to progression and overall survival.

The immunoSEQ assay amplified TCRB CDR3 regions from approximately 1.8 micrograms of genomic DNA, or from all available DNA when less than that amount was available. Multiplex PCR used 60 forward primers for TCR V beta segments and 13 reverse primers for J beta segments. To estimate reads per starting template, synthetic control templates were spiked into each sample at limiting dilution. Sequencing produced 87 bp reads on the Illumina HiSeq System. Concerning the study's data processing: PCR and sequencing errors were removed by a nearest neighbor algorithm that merged closely related sequences. TCR overlap was defined as the percentage of unique tumor TCR beta sequences that were also found in the peripheral blood of the same patient. TCRdb obtained this table from immuneACCESS and retained in-frame rearrangements with V and J assigned. These tables miss some clones; where compared with another copy, unresolved V genes account for less than half of the shortfall, and the remainder is unexplained. V and J calls plus clone size are reproduced from that table; the DNA served to infer D and trimming. Here the sample has about 90,000 clones; 85% occur a single time. Less than 3% of the sample is held by the ten biggest clonotypes.

Turning to this clone: Its target antigen remains unknown. No base quality values were provided; no much bigger clone lies one nucleotide off.

This sample comprised blood, obtained before dendritic cell vaccination. The chain is encoded by TRBV2 joined to TRBJ2-5, with TRBD1 as a weak D call on 5 bases. The receptor was isolated from a human donor with glioblastoma. The base sequence is TGTGCCAGCGGCAACAGGGAGACCCAGTACTTC. Its coded protein is CASGNRETQYF. This CDR3, with the reference TRBV2 and TRBJ2-5 proteins standing in past its ends, gives the full variable domain EPEVTQTPSHQVTQMGQEVILRCVPISNHLYFYWYRQILGQKVEFLVSFYNNEISEKSEIFDDQFSVERPDGSNFTLKIRSTKLEDSAMYFCASGNRETQYFGPGTRLLVL.